This TCR beta chain was sequenced for a study of T cell changes during pregnancy in multiple sclerosis. This CDR3 has 14 amino acids. The germline gives CDR1 SGHAT, CDR2 FQNNGV. The V end was cut by 5 bases, the J end by 4 bases, with 15 bases between. Libraries were prepared by immunoSEQ multiplex PCR; TCRdb keeps only in-frame clonotypes and omits some of them. The table has around 60,000 clones, roughly 93% seen once. This TCR was recovered from a female donor with multiple sclerosis, enrolled in a pregnancy study. The input for sequencing was peripheral blood, taken after pregnancy. The J gene is TRBJ2-7, the V gene TRBV11-2, with D perhaps TRBD2 (5 bases). The CDR3 protein is CASSPPMGEYEQYF. CDR3 DNA sequence: TGTGCCAGCAGCCCGCCGATGGGAGAGTACGAGCAGTACTTC.